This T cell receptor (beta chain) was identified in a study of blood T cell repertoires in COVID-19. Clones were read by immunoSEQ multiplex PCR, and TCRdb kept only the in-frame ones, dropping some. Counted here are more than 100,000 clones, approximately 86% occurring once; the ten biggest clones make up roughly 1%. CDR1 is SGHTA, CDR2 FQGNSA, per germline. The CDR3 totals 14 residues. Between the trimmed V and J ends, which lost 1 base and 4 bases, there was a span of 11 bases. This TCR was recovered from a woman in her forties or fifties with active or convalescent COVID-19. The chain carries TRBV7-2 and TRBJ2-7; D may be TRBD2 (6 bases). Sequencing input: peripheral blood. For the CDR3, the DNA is TGTGCCAGCAGCTTAGAGGTAGCGGTTTACGAGCAGTACTTC. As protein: CASSLEVAVYEQYF. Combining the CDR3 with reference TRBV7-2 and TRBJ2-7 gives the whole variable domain GAGVSQSPSNKVTEKGKDVELRCDPISGHTALYWYRQSLGQGLEFLIYFQGNSAPDKSGLPSDRFSAERTGGSVSTLTIQRTQQEDSAVYLCASSLEVAVYEQYFGPGTRLTVT.